Listed below are T cell receptor beta chains from one sample, sequenced in a study of STAT5B mutations in CD4+ large granular lymphocyte leukemia. TCRdb's copy holds only in-frame clones and misses some; the assay was immunoSEQ multiplex PCR. The sample contains under 40,000 clones, roughly 70% of which appear only once. Sequencing was performed on CD4+ T cells from blood buffy coats. Receptor source: a human donor in good health. Each CDR3 is given with its conserved first and last residue. The D gene is left open where the match is weak. The size of a clone is reported for some rows only, either as once, few or many, or as a class for expanded clones.

d_call clone_size j_call v_call cdr3_aa cdr3_nt
NA once TRBJ1-5 TRBV11-2 CASSLEGVRNQPQHF TGTGCCAGCAGCTTAGAGGGGGTACGCAATCAGCCCCAGCATTTT
NA NA TRBJ1-2 TRBV5-8 CASSLGIWAGRGYTF TGTGCCAGCAGTCTGGGGATCTGGGCAGGGCGAGGCTACACCTTC
NA NA TRBJ1-5 TRBV27 CASSFTGGNQPQHF TGTGCCAGCAGTTTCACCGGGGGGAATCAGCCCCAGCATTTT
NA NA TRBJ2-7 TRBV7-2 CASSEGGGAYEQYF TGTGCCAGCAGCGAAGGGGGGGGAGCTTACGAGCAGTACTTC
NA NA TRBJ1-5 TRBV5-1 CASSLYPTDGSNQPQHF TGCGCCAGCAGCTTATATCCGACTGACGGCTCGAATCAGCCCCAGCATTTT
TRBD2 NA TRBJ2-1 TRBV7-2 CASSLSGGSYNEQFF TGTGCCAGCAGCTTGAGCGGGGGGTCCTACAATGAGCAGTTCTTC
NA NA TRBJ1-2 TRBV28 CASSSDRAWGYTF TGTGCCAGCAGTTCAGACAGAGCTTGGGGCTACACCTTC
TRBD1 NA TRBJ1-4 TRBV18 CASSPGTGGELFF TGTGCCAGCTCACCCGGGACAGGGGGCGAACTGTTTTTT
TRBD1 NA TRBJ2-5 TRBV18 CASSPEQGAFSETQYF TGTGCCAGCTCACCAGAACAGGGGGCCTTTTCGGAGACCCAGTACTTC
TRBD1 NA TRBJ1-6 TRBV14 CASSHRQGAHNSPLHF TGTGCCAGCAGCCACCGACAGGGGGCTCATAATTCACCCCTCCACTTT
NA NA TRBJ2-2 TRBV10-3 CAISSVANTGELFF TGTGCCATCAGTTCGGTAGCGAACACCGGGGAGCTGTTTTTT
NA NA TRBJ2-2 TRBV29-1 CSVVRGVQGGGGELFF TGCAGCGTTGTAAGAGGGGTGCAGGGTGGCGGCGGGGAGCTGTTTTTT
NA once TRBJ2-7 TRBV30 CAWKFNRNSYEQYF TGTGCCTGGAAGTTCAACAGGAACTCCTACGAGCAGTACTTC
NA once TRBJ1-6 TRBV18 CASSPQGTTYNSPLHF TGTGCCAGCTCACCTCAGGGTACAACCTATAATTCACCCCTCCACTTT
TRBD1 NA TRBJ2-1 TRBV7-6 CASSLLRFGTGNEQFF TGTGCCAGCAGCTTATTACGCTTCGGGACAGGCAATGAGCAGTTCTTC
NA NA TRBJ2-7 TRBV6-5 CASSYSGQDTHEQYF TGTGCCAGCAGTTACTCGGGGCAGGATACCCACGAGCAGTACTTC
NA NA TRBJ2-7 TRBV28 CASSPPSGEVGYEQYF TGTGCCAGCAGCCCTCCCTCAGGGGAGGTGGGCTACGAGCAGTACTTC
NA few TRBJ1-4 TRBV5-3 CARLRLEDEKLFF TGTGCCAGGCTAAGGCTGGAGGATGAAAAACTGTTTTTT
TRBD2 NA TRBJ2-1 TRBV28 CASSTLAGGLNEQFF TGTGCCAGCAGTACCCTAGCGGGGGGACTCAATGAGCAGTTCTTC
NA NA TRBJ2-3 TRBV15 CATSRGPSSPDTQYF TGTGCCACCAGCAGAGGTCCTAGTTCCCCAGATACGCAGTATTTT
NA NA TRBJ1-2 TRBV28 CASASGTGYTF TGTGCCAGCGCCTCAGGGACTGGCTACACCTTC
NA NA TRBJ1-1 TRBV20-1 CSATWDTEAFF TGCAGTGCTACGTGGGACACTGAAGCTTTCTTT
NA NA TRBJ2-7 TRBV4-1 CASSQDRWNSYEQYF TGCGCCAGCAGCCAAGATCGATGGAACTCCTACGAGCAGTACTTC
TRBD2 once TRBJ2-1 TRBV19 CASSLGTSGGSYNEQFF TGTGCCAGTAGTTTAGGGACTAGCGGGGGCTCCTACAATGAGCAGTTCTTC
TRBD1 few TRBJ2-7 TRBV28 CASSRRGQGAYEQYF TGTGCCAGCAGCCGACGTGGACAGGGGGCCTACGAGCAGTACTTC
NA NA TRBJ2-1 TRBV19 CASSINTYNEQFF TGTGCCAGTAGTATAAACACCTACAATGAGCAGTTCTTC
NA NA TRBJ1-3 TRBV19 CASSTRTTTTGGNTIYF TGTGCCAGTAGTACTCGGACCACTACCACGGGTGGAAACACCATATATTTT
NA NA TRBJ1-2 TRBV6-5 CASRSQGYGYTF TGTGCCAGCAGGTCCCAAGGGTATGGCTACACCTTC
NA NA TRBJ2-1 TRBV19 CASSPSGTLLGEQFF TGTGCCAGTAGCCCTTCCGGGACACTGTTAGGTGAGCAGTTCTTC
TRBD1 NA TRBJ1-1 TRBV18 CASSPIGQGGVSGF TGTGCCAGCTCACCAATCGGACAGGGCGGAGTATCAGGATTT
TRBD1 few TRBJ1-2 TRBV18 CASSPAGGSGYTF TGTGCCAGCTCACCTGCAGGGGGCTCTGGCTACACCTTC
TRBD1 NA TRBJ2-1 TRBV19 CASTEQGSAYNEQFF TGTGCCAGTACCGAACAGGGGAGTGCCTACAATGAGCAGTTCTTC
NA NA TRBJ1-1 TRBV5-6 CASSSTGVAEAFF TGTGCCAGCAGCTCAACGGGGGTCGCTGAAGCTTTCTTT
NA NA TRBJ2-3 TRBV6-5 CASSIRRGSTDTQYF TGTGCCAGCTCAATCAGGCGGGGAAGCACAGATACGCAGTATTTT
NA NA TRBJ2-6 TRBV4-2 CASSPAVSSGANVLTF TGTGCCAGCAGCCCGGCCGTTTCCTCTGGGGCCAACGTCCTGACTTTC
NA NA TRBJ2-7 TRBV28 CASSAGTVGAEQYF TGTGCCAGCAGTGCCGGAACGGTGGGGGCCGAGCAGTACTTC
TRBD1 NA TRBJ1-2 TRBV2 CASSESQGLAGYTF TGTGCCAGCAGTGAATCACAGGGGCTGGCTGGCTACACCTTC
NA NA TRBJ2-3 TRBV6-5 CASKATGQNTQYF TGTGCCAGCAAAGCTACAGGGCAAAATACGCAGTATTTT
NA NA TRBJ2-7 TRBV6-6 CASSSTGSSYEQYF TGTGCCAGCAGTTCCACAGGGAGCTCCTACGAGCAGTACTTC
TRBD2 NA TRBJ2-1 TRBV19 CASSDSGGAREQFF TGTGCCAGTAGCGATAGCGGGGGGGCCAGGGAGCAGTTCTTC
NA NA TRBJ2-7 TRBV7-2 CASSPGTASSYEQYF TGTGCCAGCAGTCCTGGGACTGCCAGCTCCTACGAGCAGTACTTC
NA medium-sized TRBJ1-6 TRBV7-8 CASSLGRPLHF TGTGCCAGCAGCTTAGGTCGACCCCTCCACTTT
NA NA TRBJ1-5 TRBV6-5 CASSYSAGDQPQHF TGTGCCAGCAGTTACTCTGCGGGGGATCAGCCCCAGCATTTT
NA NA TRBJ1-1 TRBV15 CATSSRRENTEAFF TGTGCCACCAGCAGCAGACGGGAGAACACTGAAGCTTTCTTT
TRBD1 NA TRBJ1-2 TRBV28 CASSLARGLGYTF TGTGCCAGCAGTTTAGCCAGGGGGCTTGGCTACACCTTC
NA NA TRBJ1-5 TRBV6-1 CASSGDRIPGQPQHF TGTGCCAGCAGTGGAGATCGTATCCCGGGCCAGCCCCAGCATTTT
TRBD1 NA TRBJ1-5 TRBV4-1 CASSQATGREQPQHF TGCGCCAGCAGCCAAGCGACAGGGAGGGAACAGCCCCAGCATTTT
TRBD1 NA TRBJ1-2 TRBV29-1 CSVPGQDRYGYTF TGCAGCGTACCCGGACAGGACAGATATGGCTACACCTTC
NA NA TRBJ1-1 TRBV5-6 CASSLTGPNTEAFF TGTGCCAGCAGCTTGACCGGGCCGAACACTGAAGCTTTCTTT
TRBD2 NA TRBJ2-7 TRBV9 CASSASGLAGSSSYEQYF TGTGCCAGCAGCGCCTCGGGACTAGCGGGGTCAAGCTCCTACGAGCAGTACTTC
NA few TRBJ1-1 TRBV5-6 CASSPTGYTEAFF TGTGCCAGCAGCCCCACAGGTTACACTGAAGCTTTCTTT
NA NA TRBJ2-5 TRBV5-4 CASSLPVGEETQYF TGTGCCAGCAGCTTGCCAGTCGGGGAAGAGACCCAGTACTTC
NA NA TRBJ2-1 TRBV7-6 CASSPWAGNEQFF TGTGCCAGCAGCCCCTGGGCCGGTAATGAGCAGTTCTTC
NA NA TRBJ1-2 TRBV7-6 CASSLASGTAMGGYTF TGTGCCAGCAGCTTAGCCTCCGGGACCGCTATGGGGGGCTACACCTTC
TRBD1 once TRBJ2-5 TRBV28 CATGTGKWETQYF TGTGCCACCGGGACAGGGAAGTGGGAGACCCAGTACTTC
NA NA TRBJ1-2 TRBV28 CASSSTGTANYGYTF TGTGCCAGCAGTTCCACCGGGACCGCAAACTATGGCTACACCTTC
NA NA TRBJ1-5 TRBV2 CASSESHSNQPQHF TGTGCCAGCAGTGAAAGCCACAGCAATCAGCCCCAGCATTTT
TRBD2 NA TRBJ2-5 TRBV5-6 CASSALAGGQETQYF TGTGCCAGCAGCGCACTAGCGGGGGGTCAAGAGACCCAGTACTTC
TRBD1 NA TRBJ2-7 TRBV7-8 CASSSQPGQIYEQYF TGTGCCAGCAGCTCTCAGCCGGGACAGATCTACGAGCAGTACTTC